The subject of this entry is one T cell receptor (beta chain). Its antigen is not known. The entry originates in a study of response to subunit inactivated influenza vaccine. Overall study results and limits: A suggestion made by the authors is that each seasonal influenza vaccination recruits few new T cells.

The CDR3 covers 11 residues. Germline loops: CDR1 MNHEY, CDR2 SVGAGI. Trimming took 6 bases from V and 8 from J, leaving 10 bases between them. TCRdb reprocessed the RT-PCR reads via MiXCR and lists one record per CDR3 protein. This sample has around 710,000 distinct CDR3 sequences, with approximately 15% found just once. The genes are TRBV6-5 and TRBJ1-2; D unclear. The TCR originated in a man aged 50-60 years who received an inactivated influenza vaccine. Sequences were derived from PBMCs from blood, sampled 14 to 15 days before vaccination. DNA of the CDR3: TGTGCCAGCAGGAACGTACACGGCTACACCTTC. Translation: CASRNVHGYTF.